The next 3 T cell receptor beta chains were all read from a single sample in a study of T cell changes during pregnancy in multiple sclerosis. Clones were sequenced by immunoSEQ multiplex PCR, and TCRdb holds only the in-frame ones, with some missing. Here the sample spans about 38,000 clones, 91% being singletons. The specimen comprised CD8+ T cells from peripheral blood mononuclear cells, sampled in the second trimester of pregnancy. The receptors were gathered from a female donor with multiple sclerosis, enrolled in a pregnancy study.

J is TRBJ2-6 and V is TRBV2; 8 bases align to TRBD1. Germline V gene lookup returns CDR1 SNHLY and CDR2 FYNNEI. This CDR3 contains 18 residues. The trim removed 2 bases at V and 1 base at J, leaving 7 bases unmatched. In nucleotides, the CDR3 is TGTGCCAGCAGTGAACCCAGGGGGCAGGTTTCTGGGGCCAACGTCCTGACTTTC. It codes for CASSEPRGQVSGANVLTF.

The chain carries TRBV9 and TRBJ1-1; TRBD1 might be the D (5 bases). The CDR3 extends over 13 amino acids. Trimming took off 0 bases at V and 6 bases at J, with 9 bases between the two ends. The germline CDR1 and CDR2 sequences are SGDLS and YYNGEE. The CDR3 protein is CASSVGGGAEAFF. DNA of the CDR3: TGTGCCAGCAGCGTAGGTGGGGGGGCTGAAGCTTTCTTT.

The chain combines TRBV5-5 with TRBJ2-2; D unresolved. This CDR3 is built from 14 residues. Per the germline V gene, CDR1 is SGHKS and CDR2 is YYEKEE (reference sequence). The germline V and J ends were trimmed by 0 bases and 1 base, with 4 bases remaining between them. CDR3 loop: CASSLEQNTGELFF. CDR3 bases: TGTGCCAGCAGCTTGGAGCAGAACACCGGGGAGCTGTTTTTT.